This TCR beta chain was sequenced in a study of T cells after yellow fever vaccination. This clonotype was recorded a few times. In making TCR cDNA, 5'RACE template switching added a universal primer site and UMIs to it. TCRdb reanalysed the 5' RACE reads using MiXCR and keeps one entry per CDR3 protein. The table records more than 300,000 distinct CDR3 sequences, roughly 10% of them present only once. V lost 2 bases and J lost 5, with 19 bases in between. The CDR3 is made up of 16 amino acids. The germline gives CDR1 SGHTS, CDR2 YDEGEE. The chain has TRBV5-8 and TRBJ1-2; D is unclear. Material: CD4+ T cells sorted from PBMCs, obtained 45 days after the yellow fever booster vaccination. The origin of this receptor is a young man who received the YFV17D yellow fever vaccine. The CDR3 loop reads CASSFRDDVSEYGYTF. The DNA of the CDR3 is TGTGCCAGCAGCTTTAGGGATGATGTATCAGAATATGGCTACACCTTC. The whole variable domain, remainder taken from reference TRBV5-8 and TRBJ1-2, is EAGVTQSPTHLIKTRGQQATLRCSPISGHTSVYWYQQALGLGLQFLLWYDEGEERNRGNFPPRFSGRQFPNYSSELNVNALELEDSALYLCASSFRDDVSEYGYTFGSGTRLTVV.